This T cell receptor (beta chain) is drawn from a study of CD8 T cells in ankylosing spondylitis. Regarding the study as a whole: Clones linked to disease, bearing a CD8+ phenotype, were relatively rare in peripheral blood. It appeared that ankylosing spondylitis blood was characterized by a TCR beta motif of roughly 8 highly homologous variants.

J gave up 5 bases and V 6 bases, and 7 bases lay outside the gene matches. This CDR3 has 14 amino acids. Germline CDR1 reads DFQATT; CDR2 reads SNEGSKA (reference sequence). Quantitative 5'-RACE was performed with molecular barcodes, and it yielded the TCR beta libraries. TCRdb passed the 5' RACE reads through MiXCR, listing each CDR3 protein once. Here the sample spans 750,000 to 850,000 distinct CDR3 sequences, about 10% being singletons. This clonotype was counted only a few times. Its antigen remains unidentified. The rearrangement joins TRBV20-1 to TRBJ2-1; 10 positions agree with TRBD2. This clonotype was sampled from a male donor with ankylosing spondylitis. The sequencing sample was made of blood, either unsorted or a sorted T cell fraction (not recorded which). CDR3 protein: CSAPSGRSDNEQFF. The CDR3 region has the DNA TGCAGTGCCCCTAGCGGGAGATCCGACAATGAGCAGTTCTTC.